This T cell receptor (beta chain) was sequenced during a study of blood T cell repertoires in COVID-19 (dated by TCRdb to 2018 to 2020). A note on the overall study: Samples covering the acute and convalescent phases of COVID-19 were provided by collaborators in the United States, Italy and Spain. Where HLA class I and class II types were available, the types were taken from metadata supplied by the sample provider, not from assay-based typing. The sample metadata nearly always contained a de-identified subject ID, COVID-19 status, age in years and sex. The prospective study material was composed of cDNA or gDNA derived from T cells, B-cell-depleted T cells, or PBMCs. Subjects who had been exposed to COVID-19, were actively infected with it, or had recovered from it provided the deeply sampled blood TCRbeta repertoires that made up the dataset. Samples came from the ongoing ImmuneRACE study (first 160 participants) plus 1,254 subjects from 6 global collaborators. The repertoires were made available in a free public database intended to serve as a resource for research on the immune response to SARS-CoV-2.

The CDR3 starts with the cysteine, ends with the phenylalanine, and has 16 residues. Left in the record is the CDR3 DNA by itself, 48 bases read in frame from the first base. CDR1 and CDR2 (LGHNA, YSLEER) derive from the germline V gene. V gives up 2 bases and J gives up 6 bases, and the segment between their germline ends measures 19 bases. TCRbeta CDR3 regions were amplified from genomic DNA by means of the immunoSEQ Assay, a bias-controlled multiplex PCR. Processing in the source paper ran as follows. Nucleated cell counts per sample were estimated from amplification of reference gene primers within the assay. To quantify the absolute abundance of each unique TCRbeta CDR3 rearrangement, sequence reads were collapsed and filtered. For each sample, productive Simpson clonality was calculated as the square root of Simpson's diversity index across productive rearrangements. Held by TCRdb, this immuneACCESS table contains in-frame sequences only and omits some clones. Under half of the omission traces to an unresolved V gene where checked; the cause of the rest is unknown. The V and J calls and clone size are taken from that table; D and trimming were inferred from the DNA. Within this sample are 72,000 or so clones, with more than 70% of them counted one time only. The top ten hold 35% to 40% of the sample.

Comment on this clone: This receptor's antigen is unknown. The sample holds no much larger clone one base away, and base qualities are not on file.

Each collaborating institution followed its own protocols to collect whole blood in K2EDTA tubes. For TCRbeta analysis, collaborators shipped samples as frozen whole blood, isolated PBMCs, or DNA extracted from either of those sample types. Results the study describes overall, beyond this receptor: Clinical and demographic metadata were provided uncurated, with the amount varying by source and participant.

This receptor was taken from an elderly woman with active or convalescent COVID-19. Recombination linked TRBV4-3 to TRBJ1-1, with the D gene call left open. Sequencing was performed on peripheral blood. At the DNA level, the sequence is TGCGCCAGCAGCCAAAGGCGAACAGTCTCTTTGGCTGAAGCTTTCTTT. Its coded protein is CASSQRRTVSLAEAFF.